This T cell receptor (beta chain) is from a study of glioma-infiltrating T cells (dated by TCRdb to 2016 to 2017). Study-wide context: The study sequenced TCR alpha- and beta-chain repertoires from glioma tissue, from non-neoplastic brain tissue and from matched peripheral blood mononuclear cells. Three low-grade glioma patients, under ten primary glioblastoma patients and three non-glioma patients contributing non-neoplastic brain tissue were included in the paired cohort. To measure divergence between tissue and blood T-cell populations, each tissue-infiltrating repertoire was compared with the peripheral blood repertoire of the same patient. Here is what the overall study found, with its caveats: VJ-independent divergence between tissue and blood was lower than expected in non-neoplastic patients but higher than expected in all gliomas, particularly low-grade gliomas. Very few CDR3 sequences were shared between tissue and blood, attributed to high CDR3 diversity and limited sampling. Group comparisons rested on small numbers: three non-neoplastic, three low-grade glioma and fewer than 10 glioblastoma patients.

TCR alpha and beta CDR3 regions were amplified with the iRepertoire nested amplicon-rescue multiplex PCR (arm-PCR) platform from RNA. For one-step reverse transcription and amplification, about 95-450 ng of tissue mRNA or PBMC total RNA was used as input. Following bead purification, Illumina adapters were added by a secondary multiplex PCR, and libraries between 200 and 400 bp were gel-purified. The libraries contained internal 6-nucleotide barcodes that were used for demultiplexing. Sequencing of libraries was performed on an Illumina MiSeq with 2x220 or 2x250 nucleotide paired-end reads. Per the source publication's procedure: Paired reads were merged with FLASH 1.2.11 and aligned to the GRCh37 human genome with BWA-MEM before extracting TRA and TRB reads. An IMGT-derived reference of cassette sequences and CDR3 motifs, with pseudogenes included, was used for V and J assignment. Three-frame translation of reads was performed, and productive CDR3s were defined as those with a C...FGXG motif and no stop codons. Unique combinations of V-J cassette pair and CDR3 amino acid sequence were defined as clonotypes. Reads were filtered by Hamming distance, thresholded by each sample's sequence error rate in mapped regions. TCRdb reprocessed the public reads (quality trimming at Q25 with fastp, clone calling with MiXCR) and kept in-frame beta chains. Rows with a matching CDR3 protein are joined into one entry that keeps the most common DNA and genes. TCRdb's processing, not the authors' own work, is the source of the V and J calls. This sample lists 150,000 to 200,000 distinct CDR3 sequences; more than 25% were detected once. 20% to 25% of the sample is held by the ten biggest clonotypes.

This clonotype was counted at least ten times. Its antigen is unknown. Qualities for individual bases were not recorded, and no much larger clone is one base off. Material: glioma tissue, nonneoplastic brain tissue, or PBMCs (not recorded which). The receptor was derived from a human donor with low-grade glioma or glioblastoma, undergoing nonglioma brain surgery, or in good health (not recorded which).

The bases are TGTGCCAACCGAGGTCAGGCGAACACTGAAGCTTTCTTT. This codes for CANRGQANTEAFF. The rearranged chain carries TRBV10-3 and TRBJ1-1, with the D segment identity uncertain. The CDR3 has 13 amino acids, counting the end cysteine and phenylalanine. The entry retains the CDR3 DNA only, 39 bases that are in frame from base 1. V loses 10 bases, J loses 1 base, and the germline ends lie 13 bases apart. Sequences ENHRY (CDR1) and SYGVKD (CDR2) are obtained from the germline V gene.